This T cell receptor beta chain was identified during a study of T cells in Graves' hyperthyroidism and ophthalmopathy (dated 2019 in TCRdb). A note on the overall study: Peripheral blood was collected at initial diagnosis, before any treatment. In addition, the study compared T-cell repertoires in thyroid tissue and in blood from about six Graves' hyperthyroidism patients. After blood sampling, hyperthyroidism patients were treated with methimazole at a starting dose of 30 mg daily, and ophthalmopathy patients were treated with high-dose intravenous methylprednisolone. Prospective prediction of ophthalmopathy was tested in an independent validation cohort of 18 to 20 hyperthyroidism patients and around 16 patients who later progressed to ophthalmopathy. The 95 to 100 discovery patients were randomly divided into training and test sets at a 7:3 ratio. The paper describes TCR Vbeta CDR3 sequencing of 135 peripheral blood samples, made up of fewer than 50 ophthalmopathy patients, approximately 73 hyperthyroidism patients and 17 progressor patients. TCR V-J signatures able to tell the groups apart were searched for in a discovery cohort of 90 to 100 patients, of whom under 45 had Graves' ophthalmopathy and 57 had stable Graves' hyperthyroidism. Overall results and qualifications from the work: No statistical method was used to set the sample size in advance, and investigators knew the group allocation. In validation, progression to ophthalmopathy was predicted by the model with almost 71% sensitivity and roughly 76% specificity, a median of about 6.4 months before onset. A 13 V-J signature model separated ophthalmopathy from stable hyperthyroidism, with approximately 86% sensitivity and roughly 82% specificity in cross-validation and 80%/75% in testing. Most expanded thyroid clonotypes (frequency above 0.001) were also detected in blood, a finding suggesting that blood repertoires may reflect thyroid immune responses.

Stable Graves' hyperthyroidism was defined as no progression to ophthalmopathy during 18 months of follow-up. Hyperthyroidism patients were aged 18 to 65 years and newly diagnosed, with disease duration of less than 2 months. Any patient with an uncontrolled infection, another autoimmune disease, pregnancy or lactation was excluded. Diagnoses were established on the basis of clinical symptoms, serum thyroxine and TRAb, thyroid ultrasound, and orbital computed tomography. PBMCs were isolated from about 9.1 ml of fresh peripheral blood by Ficoll-Paque density gradient centrifugation. Total RNA was extracted with Trizol reagent, and quality was checked on an Agilent 2100 Bioanalyzer. The CDR3 measures 16 amino acids from cysteine to phenylalanine. Just the 48-base CDR3 DNA is kept, in frame starting at base 1. CDR1 and CDR2 are drawn from the germline V gene (reference sequence): LNHDA, SQIVND. A distance of 15 bases separates the germline ends of V and J, which lose 6 bases and 0 bases respectively.

Worth noting for this clonotype: Its target antigen remains unknown. The sample holds no much larger clone one base away, and base qualities are not on file.

The TCR beta CDR3 regions were amplified from RNA transcripts. A first-round RT-PCR of the TCR CDR3 used the HTBI primer set with the Qiagen OneStep RT-PCR kit. Libraries were constructed in a second round of multiplex PCR, after which size selection and purification were performed. Libraries were sequenced paired-end with 100 bp reads on an Illumina HiSeq2000. As for the authors' bioinformatics: SOAPnuke was used to process the raw data, removing reads that contained adapters or uncalled bases, had a mean Phred below 15, or lacked an exact match to the constant primer or identifier. COPE v1.2.5 was used to merge high-quality paired reads, and clonotypes were defined as unique nucleotide sequences. Clonotypes were aligned to IMGT TRBV, TRBD and TRBJ reference segments using MiTCR v1.1. The analysis included only V-J combinations with a frequency above 0.0001, which together covered roughly 99% of the repertoires. A TCS score was defined as the ratio between F50 (clonal expansion) and ExV (chaos), using BLOSUM62-based TCRdist between CDR3 peptides within each V-J. Welch's t-statistics and random forest reduced 450 to 600 V-J features to about 12, which were used in a naive Bayes classifier (R e1071). Clones were called with MiXCR by TCRdb after fastp trimmed the public reads at Q25, and only in-frame beta chains were retained. Rows merge per CDR3 protein into single entries with the most common DNA and genes. TCRdb, not the authors, supplied the V and J calls. Recorded for this sample are under 350,000 distinct CDR3 sequences; over 20% of them occurred a single time. Of the sample, less than 65% is held by the ten largest clones.

This TCR derives from a woman between 50 and 59 years old with Graves' hyperthyroidism. The chain couples TRBV19 to TRBJ1-3; a tentative D match to TRBD1 spans 6 bases. The sample comprised blood. At the DNA level, the sequence is TGTGCCAGTAGGACTACTGGGACAAGCTCTGGAAACACCATATATTTT. It translates as CASRTTGTSSGNTIYF.